The clone carrying this TCR beta chain was seen more than once but under ten times. As yet, its antigen is unknown. CDR1 MNHNS and CDR2 SASEGT come from the germline V gene. The CDR3 is 17 residues long. Trimming stripped 2 bases from V and 4 bases from J, with 20 bases between. Unique molecular identifiers featured in how the TCRbeta library was prepared. MiXCR, applied by TCRdb to the PCR reads, yields one record per CDR3 protein. The table records about 490,000 distinct CDR3 sequences, about 11% of them present only once. This sample is drawn from a study of T-cell reconstitution after alpha-beta-depleted transplantation in children. General study findings and limits: There were some patients whose high TCRbeta diversity at day 60 came from surviving recipient T cells and thymic progenitors. T cells produced anew were the main source of T-cell counts and diversity one year after transplant. After transplant, at about two months, alpha-beta T cells were reportedly derived from several hundred expanded graft clones.

This TCR came from a child under 10 years old with inherited bone marrow failure, due to receive a stem cell transplant. The chain joins TRBV6-1 to TRBJ1-1, with D tentatively TRBD1 (6 bases). The material sequenced was PBMCs, taken before TCRalphabeta/CD19-depleted stem cell transplant. CDR3 residues: CASSEMGRGGVFTEAFF. The DNA of the CDR3 is TGTGCCAGCAGTGAAATGGGGAGGGGGGGCGTGTTCACTGAAGCTTTCTTT.